This T cell receptor (beta chain) appears in the sequencing data of a study of blood T cell repertoires in COVID-19. On the study more broadly: Whether acute or convalescent, the COVID-19 samples came from the United States, Italy and Spain. T cells, B-cell-depleted T cells, or PBMCs supplied cDNA or gDNA.

From germline, CDR1 is SGHVS and CDR2 FNYEAQ. The V gene end was trimmed by 2 bases and the J gene end by 10 bases; junction bases not matched to a gene: 7. CDR3 length: 15 amino acids. Original methodology: How many nucleated cells were present was estimated from reference gene primer amplification. Data came from immunoSEQ multiplex PCR; TCRdb stores just in-frame clones and leaves some out. For V, J and clone size, that table is used; D and trimming come from the DNA. This table holds roughly 160,000 clones, about 88% found once. The chain recombines TRBV7-6 with TRBJ2-1; 11 bases match TRBD2. The specimen was peripheral blood. This receptor was identified in a man aged 50-60 years who had recovered from COVID-19. CDR3 coding DNA: TGTGCCAGCAGCTTAACTAGCGGGGGCTTGGAAGAGCAGTTCTTC. Its protein product is CASSLTSGGLEEQFF. Complete variable domain (other parts from reference TRBV7-6 and TRBJ2-1): GAGVSQSPRYKVTKRGQDVALRCDPISGHVSLYWYRQALGQGPEFLTYFNYEAQQDKSGLPNDRFSAERPEGSISTLTIQRTEQRDSAMYRCASSLTSGGLEEQFFGPGTRLTVL.